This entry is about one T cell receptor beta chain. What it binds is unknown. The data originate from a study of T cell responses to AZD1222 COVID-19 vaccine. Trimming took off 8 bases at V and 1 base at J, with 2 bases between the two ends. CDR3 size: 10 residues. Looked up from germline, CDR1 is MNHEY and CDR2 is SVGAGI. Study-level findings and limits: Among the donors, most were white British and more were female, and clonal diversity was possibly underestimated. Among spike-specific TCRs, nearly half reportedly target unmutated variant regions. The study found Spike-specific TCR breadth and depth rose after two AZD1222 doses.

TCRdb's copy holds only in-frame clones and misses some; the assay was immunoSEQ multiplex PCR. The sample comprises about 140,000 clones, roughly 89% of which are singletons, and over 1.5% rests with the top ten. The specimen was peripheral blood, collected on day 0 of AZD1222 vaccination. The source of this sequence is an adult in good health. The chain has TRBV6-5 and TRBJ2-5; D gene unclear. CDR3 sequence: CASRQETQYF. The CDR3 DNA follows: TGTGCCAGCCGCCAAGAGACCCAGTACTTC.